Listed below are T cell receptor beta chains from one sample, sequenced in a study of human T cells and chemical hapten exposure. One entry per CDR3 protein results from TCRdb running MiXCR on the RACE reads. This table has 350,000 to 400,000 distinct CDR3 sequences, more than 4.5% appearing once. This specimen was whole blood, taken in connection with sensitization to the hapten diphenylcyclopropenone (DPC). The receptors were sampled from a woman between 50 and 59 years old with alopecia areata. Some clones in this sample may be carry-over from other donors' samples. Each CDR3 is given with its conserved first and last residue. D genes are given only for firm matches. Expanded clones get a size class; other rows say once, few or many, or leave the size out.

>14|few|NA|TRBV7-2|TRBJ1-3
CASSFKSPGNTIYF
TGTGCCAGCAGCTTTAAGTCCCCAGGAAACACCATATATTTT
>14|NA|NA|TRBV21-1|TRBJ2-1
CASLRTPTYNEQFF
TGTGCCAGCCTCCGGACACCCACCTACAATGAGCAGTTCTTC
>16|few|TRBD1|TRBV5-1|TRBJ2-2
CASHKGAGPRSGELFF
TGCGCCAGCCACAAGGGGGCAGGCCCCCGTTCCGGGGAGCTGTTTTTT
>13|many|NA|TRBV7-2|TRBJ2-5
CASSLAIVSAQYF
TGTGCCAGCAGCTTAGCGATTGTAAGTGCCCAGTACTTC
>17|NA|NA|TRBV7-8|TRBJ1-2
CASSPRVGRVANYGYTF
TGTGCCAGCAGCCCCAGGGTCGGTCGCGTGGCCAACTATGGCTACACCTTC
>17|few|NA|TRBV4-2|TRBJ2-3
CASSQQGGGGRGDTQYF
TGTGCCAGCAGCCAGCAGGGCGGTGGGGGCCGAGGAGATACGCAGTATTTT
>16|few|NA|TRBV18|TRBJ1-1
CASSPPSVNPEPEAFF
TGTGCCAGCTCACCACCCTCAGTAAACCCAGAGCCTGAAGCTTTCTTT
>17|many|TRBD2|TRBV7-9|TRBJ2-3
CASSSGLAGWSPDTQYF
TGTGCCAGCAGCTCGGGACTAGCGGGATGGAGCCCAGATACGCAGTATTTT
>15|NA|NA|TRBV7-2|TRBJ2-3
CASSLWGGSIDTQYF
TGTGCCAGCAGCTTATGGGGCGGAAGTATAGATACGCAGTATTTT
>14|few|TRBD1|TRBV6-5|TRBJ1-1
CASSPGTGYTEAFF
TGTGCCAGCAGTCCCGGGACAGGATACACTGAAGCTTTCTTT
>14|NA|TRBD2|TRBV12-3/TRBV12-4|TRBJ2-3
CASSPGTSGDTQYF
TGTGCCAGCAGTCCAGGGACTAGCGGAGATACGCAGTATTTT
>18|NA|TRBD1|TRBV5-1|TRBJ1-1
CASSLAEGTGGPNTEAFF
TGCGCCAGCAGCTTGGCCGAGGGGACAGGGGGCCCGAACACTGAAGCTTTCTTT
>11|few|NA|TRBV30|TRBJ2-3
CAWSLAEGRYF
TGTGCCTGGAGTCTGGCGGAGGGTCGGTATTTT
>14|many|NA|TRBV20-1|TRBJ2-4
CSARDLLAKNIQYF
TGCAGTGCTAGAGACTTACTAGCCAAAAACATTCAGTACTTC
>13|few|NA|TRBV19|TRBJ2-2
CASRTGGPGELFF
TGTGCCAGTAGGACGGGGGGCCCCGGGGAGCTGTTTTTT
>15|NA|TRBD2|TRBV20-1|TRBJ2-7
CSAREPGLTSYEQYF
TGCAGTGCTAGAGAACCGGGACTAACTTCCTACGAGCAGTACTTC
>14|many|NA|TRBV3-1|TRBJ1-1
CASSQEWGEAEAFF
TGTGCCAGCAGCCAAGAATGGGGGGAGGCTGAAGCTTTCTTT
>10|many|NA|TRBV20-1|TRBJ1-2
CSAKGSGYTF
TGCAGTGCTAAGGGTTCCGGCTACACCTTC
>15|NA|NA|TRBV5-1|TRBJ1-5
CASSLEASSNQPQHF
TGCGCCAGCAGCTTGGAGGCGAGTAGCAATCAGCCCCAGCATTTT
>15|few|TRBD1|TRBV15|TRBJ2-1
CATSKDRASYNEQFF
TGTGCCACCAGTAAAGACAGGGCCTCCTACAATGAGCAGTTCTTC
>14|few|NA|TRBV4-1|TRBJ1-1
CASSPGPATTEAFF
TGCGCCAGCAGCCCGGGCCCCGCGACAACTGAAGCTTTCTTT
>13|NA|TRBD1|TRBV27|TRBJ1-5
CASRQGASQPQHF
TGTGCCAGCAGGCAGGGGGCTAGTCAGCCCCAGCATTTT
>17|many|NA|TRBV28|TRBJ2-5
CASSFKGTLAYQETQYF
TGTGCCAGCAGTTTCAAGGGGACCCTCGCCTACCAAGAGACCCAGTACTTC
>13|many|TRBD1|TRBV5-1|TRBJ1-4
CASSAGDSQKLFF
TGCGCCAGCAGCGCGGGGGACAGCCAAAAACTGTTTTTT
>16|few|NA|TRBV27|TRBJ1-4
CASSLSKGGEGEKLFF
TGTGCCAGCAGTTTATCGAAAGGGGGGGAAGGTGAAAAACTGTTTTTT